One sample yielded the 7 T cell receptor beta chains listed below, sequenced in a study of T-cell reconstitution after alpha-beta-depleted transplantation in children. Unique molecular identifiers were incorporated into the prepared TCRbeta library. TCRdb used MiXCR to reprocess the PCR reads, holding one entry per CDR3 protein. The sample comprises a few hundred thousand distinct CDR3 sequences, 25% to 30% of which are singletons, and just over 35% rests with the top ten. The sample was PBMCs, taken before TCRalphabeta/CD19-depleted stem cell transplant. These receptors were collected from a boy under two years old with Wiskott-Aldrich syndrome, due to receive a stem cell transplant.

This clonotype showed up just a few times. CDR3 sequence reads: CASSWKHPSSGSFNEQFF. In DNA form, the CDR3 reads TGTGCCAGCAGCTGGAAACACCCCTCTAGCGGGAGTTTCAATGAGCAGTTCTTC. The V and J genes are TRBV11-2 and TRBJ2-1; 10 nucleotides line up with TRBD2. The CDR3 sequence is 18 residues long. Trimming removed 4 bases from V and 6 bases from J; junction bases left unmatched: 15. The germline V gene encodes CDR1 SGHAT and CDR2 FQNNGV.

The V gene is TRBV10-2, the J gene TRBJ2-1; D might be TRBD2 (5 bases). Germline loops: CDR1 WSHSY, CDR2 SAAADI. The length of the CDR3 is 14 residues. Trimming removed 0 bases from V and 6 bases from J, with 9 bases in between. CDR3 residues: CASSESDAGNEQFF. The CDR3 DNA follows: TGCGCCAGCAGTGAGTCCGACGCGGGCAATGAGCAGTTCTTC.

The chain is built from TRBV5-1 and TRBJ1-1; TRBD1 matches 9 bases. The V gene's germline CDR1 is SGHRS and CDR2 YFSETQ. The V and J ends lost 4 bases and 7 bases, in that order; junction bases with no gene match: 5. There are 13 residues in the CDR3. The CDR3 is CASSMDRGNEAFF. CDR3 DNA sequence: TGCGCCAGCAGCATGGACAGGGGTAATGAAGCTTTCTTT.

In DNA, the CDR3 is TGTGCCTGGACGCAGGGGAACACTGAAGCTTTCTTT. Protein product: CAWTQGNTEAFF. V is TRBV30 and J is TRBJ1-1; a weak D match, TRBD1 (5 bases). The germline V gene has CDR1 GTSNPN and CDR2 SVGIG (reference sequence). This CDR3 has 12 residues. Trimming pared 4 bases from V and 1 base from J, leaving 7 bases between.

The chain employs TRBV20-1 and TRBJ2-7; the D gene is possibly TRBD1 (5 bases). This CDR3 spans 14 amino acids. Trimming took off 6 bases at V and 2 bases at J, with 17 bases between the two ends. Germline V gives CDR1 DFQATT, CDR2 SNEGSKA (reference sequence). The CDR3: CSAGTTEDAYEQYF. The DNA for the CDR3 is TGCAGTGCGGGAACGACAGAGGACGCCTACGAGCAGTACTTC.

This clonotype appeared a few times. The chain has TRBV20-1 and TRBJ2-1; 7 bases match TRBD2. CDR3 length: 17 amino acids. Trimming removed 0 bases from V and 1 base from J; junction bases left unmatched: 9. The germline V gene encodes CDR1 DFQATT and CDR2 SNEGSKA (reference sequence). The CDR3: CSARDQSGIFSYNEQFF. In nucleotides, the CDR3 is TGCAGTGCTAGAGATCAAAGCGGGATCTTTTCCTACAATGAGCAGTTCTTC.

In this sample, this clonotype turned up a few times. This sequence joins TRBV7-2 and TRBJ2-2; D might be TRBD1 (6 bases). V lost 5 bases to trimming and J lost 6 bases, with 16 bases between them. Germline assignment: CDR1 SGHTA and CDR2 FQGNSA. CDR3 size: 15 residues. DNA for the CDR3: TGTGCCAGCAGCGCAATACAGGGAACCCCCGGGGAGCTGTTTTTT. Its translation is CASSAIQGTPGELFF.